This TCR beta chain stems from a study of blood T cell repertoires in COVID-19. On the study more broadly: Acute and convalescent COVID-19 specimens originated in the United States, Italy and Spain. The cDNA or gDNA used as material had been derived from T cells, B-cell-depleted T cells, or PBMCs.

In the source study's methods: Researchers report that nucleated cell counts were estimated from reference gene primer amplification. The data were produced by immunoSEQ multiplex PCR, yet TCRdb's version contains in-frame clones alone and is incomplete. The V and J calls and clone size are taken from that table; D and trimming were inferred from the DNA. The sample yields roughly 150,000 clones, more than 80% seen once. Trimming left V 4 bases short and J 4 bases short, with 13 bases between. Germline assignment: CDR1 LGHDT and CDR2 YNNKEL (reference sequence). This CDR3 spans 14 amino acids. The chain links TRBV3-1 (or the pseudogene TRBV3-2) to TRBJ1-2; no definite D call. The receptor was derived from a man in his 60s with acute or convalescent COVID-19. Sequencing was done on a sample of peripheral blood. Written as DNA, the CDR3 is TGTGCCAGCAGCCCATCGACGGCGGCCTATGGCTACACCTTC. Translating gives CASSPSTAAYGYTF.